This is a list of T cell receptor beta chains from one sample in a study of vaccination and CD4 T cells after COVID-19. Their target antigens are unknown. TCRdb called the PCR reads again in MiXCR, with one record for every CDR3 protein. The sample has approximately 9,200 distinct CDR3 sequences; roughly 35% are singletons. The sequencing sample was made of CD4+ T cells from blood, cultured in vitro. The origin of the receptors is a human donor in good health. Each CDR3 is given with its conserved first and last residue. D genes are given only for firm matches. Some rows mark clone size as missing; the rest say once, few, many or name a class of expanded clone.

j_call: TRBJ2-5; d_call: NA; v_call: TRBV6-1; clone_size: NA; cdr3_aa: CASNPGGETQYF; cdr3_nt: TGTGCCAGCAACCCGGGTGGAGAGACCCAGTACTTC
j_call: TRBJ2-6; d_call: TRBD1; v_call: TRBV2; clone_size: NA; cdr3_aa: CASSSDRAMSGANVLTF; cdr3_nt: TGTGCCAGCAGCTCCGACAGGGCCATGTCTGGGGCCAACGTCCTGACTTTC
j_call: TRBJ2-3; d_call: NA; v_call: TRBV12-3/TRBV12-4; clone_size: NA; cdr3_aa: CASSVNRLHTDTQYF; cdr3_nt: TGTGCCAGCAGTGTAAACAGACTCCACACAGATACGCAGTATTTT
j_call: TRBJ2-3; d_call: TRBD2; v_call: TRBV20-1; clone_size: NA; cdr3_aa: CSAGVGAGGPTDTQYF; cdr3_nt: TGCAGTGCTGGCGTGGGAGCGGGAGGACCCACAGATACGCAGTATTTT
j_call: TRBJ2-7; d_call: TRBD1; v_call: TRBV12-3/TRBV12-4; clone_size: NA; cdr3_aa: CASSPPPGQGYRGWSYEQYF; cdr3_nt: TGTGCCAGCAGCCCTCCTCCGGGACAGGGGTATAGGGGATGGTCCTACGAGCAGTACTTC
j_call: TRBJ1-6; d_call: NA; v_call: TRBV19; clone_size: few; cdr3_aa: CASSARDRGSYNSPLHF; cdr3_nt: TGTGCCAGTAGTGCCCGGGACCGGGGCTCCTATAATTCACCCCTCCACTTT
j_call: TRBJ1-1; d_call: NA; v_call: TRBV12-3/TRBV12-4; clone_size: NA; cdr3_aa: CASRPTDSDTEAFF; cdr3_nt: TGTGCCAGCAGACCTACCGACAGTGACACTGAAGCTTTCTTT
j_call: TRBJ1-1; d_call: NA; v_call: TRBV27; clone_size: medium-sized; cdr3_aa: CASSLVRQAEAFF; cdr3_nt: TGTGCCAGCAGTTTAGTTCGGCAGGCAGAAGCTTTCTTT
j_call: TRBJ1-1; d_call: NA; v_call: TRBV6-2/TRBV6-3; clone_size: few; cdr3_aa: CASSYIQTEAFF; cdr3_nt: TGTGCCAGCAGTTACATCCAGACTGAAGCTTTCTTT
j_call: TRBJ2-5; d_call: NA; v_call: TRBV19; clone_size: few; cdr3_aa: CASTPIGGQETQYF; cdr3_nt: TGTGCCAGTACCCCTATAGGGGGTCAAGAGACCCAGTACTTC
j_call: TRBJ2-2; d_call: NA; v_call: TRBV20-1; clone_size: few; cdr3_aa: CSARDSAYGGELFF; cdr3_nt: TGCAGTGCTAGAGATTCAGCTTACGGCGGGGAGCTGTTTTTT
j_call: TRBJ2-7; d_call: TRBD1; v_call: TRBV18; clone_size: NA; cdr3_aa: CASSRGQSDEQYF; cdr3_nt: TGTGCCAGCTCACGGGGACAGTCGGACGAGCAGTACTTC
j_call: TRBJ1-2; d_call: NA; v_call: TRBV6-1; clone_size: few; cdr3_aa: CASSEAGKIYGYTF; cdr3_nt: TGTGCCAGCAGTGAAGCAGGGAAAATCTATGGCTACACCTTC
j_call: TRBJ2-1; d_call: NA; v_call: TRBV19; clone_size: NA; cdr3_aa: CASSGEYNEQFF; cdr3_nt: TGTGCCAGTAGCGGGGAGTACAATGAGCAGTTCTTC
j_call: TRBJ1-5; d_call: NA; v_call: TRBV28; clone_size: NA; cdr3_aa: CASSFGGTGGVSNQPQHF; cdr3_nt: TGTGCCAGCAGTTTTGGCGGAACGGGAGGTGTGAGCAATCAGCCCCAGCATTTT
j_call: TRBJ1-2; d_call: TRBD1; v_call: TRBV5-1; clone_size: few; cdr3_aa: CASSLAAGTGRYGYTF; cdr3_nt: TGCGCCAGCAGCTTGGCTGCCGGGACAGGGAGGTATGGCTACACCTTC
j_call: TRBJ2-1; d_call: NA; v_call: TRBV15; clone_size: NA; cdr3_aa: CATSSGPYNEQFF; cdr3_nt: TGTGCCACCAGCAGTGGCCCATACAATGAGCAGTTCTTC
j_call: TRBJ1-1; d_call: TRBD1; v_call: TRBV7-2; clone_size: NA; cdr3_aa: CASSPQTGRTEAFF; cdr3_nt: TGTGCCAGCAGCCCCCAGACAGGGCGGACTGAAGCTTTCTTT
j_call: TRBJ1-2; d_call: TRBD1; v_call: TRBV20-1; clone_size: few; cdr3_aa: CSASPGQGVDGYTF; cdr3_nt: TGCAGTGCTAGCCCTGGACAGGGGGTGGATGGCTACACCTTC
j_call: TRBJ2-7; d_call: NA; v_call: TRBV6-1; clone_size: NA; cdr3_aa: CASSLTGGEQYF; cdr3_nt: TGTGCCAGCAGTCTTACCGGGGGCGAGCAGTACTTC
j_call: TRBJ1-5; d_call: NA; v_call: TRBV20-1; clone_size: few; cdr3_aa: CSARDGRGFNNQPQHF; cdr3_nt: TGCAGTGCTAGAGATGGCAGGGGATTTAACAATCAGCCCCAGCATTTT
j_call: TRBJ1-5; d_call: NA; v_call: TRBV19; clone_size: few; cdr3_aa: CASSRPERNQPQHF; cdr3_nt: TGTGCCAGTAGTAGGCCAGAGCGCAATCAGCCCCAGCATTTT
j_call: TRBJ1-3; d_call: TRBD1; v_call: TRBV27; clone_size: NA; cdr3_aa: CASSLGQGIGNTIYF; cdr3_nt: TGTGCCAGCAGTTTAGGACAGGGGATTGGAAACACCATATATTTT
j_call: TRBJ1-5; d_call: NA; v_call: TRBV12-3/TRBV12-4; clone_size: medium-sized; cdr3_aa: CASSSRGIGAQPQHF; cdr3_nt: TGTGCCAGCAGTTCGAGGGGTATTGGAGCTCAGCCCCAGCATTTT
j_call: TRBJ2-2; d_call: NA; v_call: TRBV28; clone_size: few; cdr3_aa: CASSLQGGNTGELFF; cdr3_nt: TGTGCCAGCAGTTTACAGGGAGGGAACACCGGGGAGCTGTTTTTT
j_call: TRBJ2-3; d_call: TRBD2; v_call: TRBV20-1; clone_size: NA; cdr3_aa: CSATPGRTSGGDTQYF; cdr3_nt: TGCAGTGCTACACCTGGGAGGACTAGCGGGGGGGATACGCAGTATTTT
j_call: TRBJ2-1; d_call: NA; v_call: TRBV2; clone_size: NA; cdr3_aa: CASSPTSHEQFF; cdr3_nt: TGTGCCAGCAGCCCCACTAGCCATGAGCAGTTCTTC
j_call: TRBJ1-1; d_call: NA; v_call: TRBV9; clone_size: NA; cdr3_aa: CASSVDRGSEVFF; cdr3_nt: TGTGCCAGCAGCGTAGATAGGGGGTCCGAAGTTTTCTTT
j_call: TRBJ1-1; d_call: TRBD1; v_call: TRBV15; clone_size: few; cdr3_aa: CATSSPPGTGVANTEAFF; cdr3_nt: TGTGCCACCAGCAGTCCTCCGGGGACAGGGGTCGCGAACACTGAAGCTTTCTTT
j_call: TRBJ1-2; d_call: NA; v_call: TRBV6-5; clone_size: few; cdr3_aa: CASSSDPGRGDYGYTF; cdr3_nt: TGTGCCAGCAGTTCGGACCCCGGGCGGGGAGACTATGGCTACACCTTC
j_call: TRBJ2-1; d_call: NA; v_call: TRBV7-8; clone_size: NA; cdr3_aa: CASSLGEGYEQFF; cdr3_nt: TGTGCCAGCAGCTTAGGCGAGGGGTATGAGCAGTTCTTC
j_call: TRBJ1-2; d_call: NA; v_call: TRBV5-1; clone_size: few; cdr3_aa: CASSSRAANYGYTF; cdr3_nt: TGCGCCAGCAGCTCCAGGGCAGCTAACTATGGCTACACCTTC
j_call: TRBJ1-5; d_call: NA; v_call: TRBV20-1; clone_size: NA; cdr3_aa: CSARARGLNQPQHF; cdr3_nt: TGCAGTGCTAGAGCTCGTGGTTTAAATCAGCCCCAGCATTTT
j_call: TRBJ2-1; d_call: TRBD2; v_call: TRBV20-1; clone_size: NA; cdr3_aa: CSASRGLEGVNEQFF; cdr3_nt: TGCAGTGCTAGTCGAGGACTAGAAGGAGTAAATGAGCAGTTCTTC
j_call: TRBJ1-6; d_call: NA; v_call: TRBV20-1; clone_size: NA; cdr3_aa: CSARENQVGVSPLHF; cdr3_nt: TGCAGTGCTAGAGAAAATCAAGTAGGAGTTTCACCCCTCCACTTT
j_call: TRBJ1-2; d_call: NA; v_call: TRBV2; clone_size: few; cdr3_aa: CASRPGLGNYGYTF; cdr3_nt: TGTGCCAGCAGACCGGGACTGGGTAACTATGGCTACACCTTC
j_call: TRBJ2-7; d_call: TRBD1; v_call: TRBV12-3/TRBV12-4; clone_size: few; cdr3_aa: CASTKRDRAYREQYF; cdr3_nt: TGTGCCAGCACAAAGAGGGACAGGGCTTATCGGGAGCAGTACTTC
j_call: TRBJ2-5; d_call: NA; v_call: TRBV10-2; clone_size: NA; cdr3_aa: CASSDRDDLRGTQYF; cdr3_nt: TGCGCCAGCAGTGATCGGGACGACCTCAGGGGGACCCAGTACTTC
j_call: TRBJ2-2; d_call: NA; v_call: TRBV10-3; clone_size: NA; cdr3_aa: CAIGGTTNTGELFF; cdr3_nt: TGTGCCATCGGGGGGACAACGAACACCGGGGAGCTGTTTTTT
j_call: TRBJ1-6; d_call: NA; v_call: TRBV6-1; clone_size: NA; cdr3_aa: CASSVRASRNNSPPHF; cdr3_nt: TGTGCCAGCAGTGTCCGGGCCTCTAGAAATAATTCACCCCCCCACTTT
j_call: TRBJ2-5; d_call: NA; v_call: TRBV10-3; clone_size: NA; cdr3_aa: CAISGTRDAPKETQYF; cdr3_nt: TGTGCCATCAGCGGGACTCGGGACGCCCCAAAAGAGACCCAGTACTTC
j_call: TRBJ1-5; d_call: NA; v_call: TRBV20-1; clone_size: few; cdr3_aa: CSAETGSGQPQHF; cdr3_nt: TGCAGTGCGGAAACAGGGAGCGGTCAGCCCCAGCATTTT
j_call: TRBJ1-2; d_call: NA; v_call: TRBV30; clone_size: NA; cdr3_aa: CAWSVRSGVGYTF; cdr3_nt: TGTGCCTGGAGTGTAAGGTCAGGGGTTGGCTACACCTTC